One sample yielded the 6 T cell receptor beta chains listed below, sequenced in a study of blood T cell repertoires in COVID-19. TCRdb keeps only in-frame clones here, not all; method: immunoSEQ multiplex PCR. In the table there are 100,000 to 120,000 clones, about 79% of which are singletons. The specimen was peripheral blood. The receptors stem from a woman of 80 years or more with active or convalescent COVID-19.

The chain couples TRBV5-1 to TRBJ1-2, with TRBD1 matching over 9 bases. This CDR3 is 15 amino acids long. V shed 4 bases and J 4 bases; nucleotides not matched to a gene: 8. Germline V lookup: CDR1 SGHRS, CDR2 YFSETQ. The CDR3 sequence is CASSEGQGIFYGYTF. CDR3 DNA: TGCGCCAGCAGCGAGGGACAGGGAATATTCTATGGCTACACCTTC.

The chain carries TRBV15 and TRBJ2-7; 8 bases line up with TRBD1. The CDR3 length is 15 residues. V gave up 0 bases and J gave up 2 bases; unmatched junction bases: 3. The germline gives CDR1 LNHNV, CDR2 YYDKDF (reference sequence). The CDR3 DNA reads TGTGCCACCAGCAGAGACGGACAGGGTGCCTACGAGCAGTACTTC. It translates to CATSRDGQGAYEQYF.

J is TRBJ2-2 and V is TRBV27, with D possibly being TRBD1 (6 bases). V was trimmed by 7 bases and J by 4 bases, leaving 13 bases between them. Germline lookup yields CDR1 MNHEY and CDR2 SMNVEV (reference sequence). The CDR3 contains 14 residues. This chain's CDR3 is CASNRVRGTGELFF. The DNA for the CDR3 is TGTGCCAGCAACAGGGTTCGAGGCACCGGGGAGCTGTTTTTT.

Details on this clone: The sample holds other DNA sequences that translate to the same CDR3. The chain links TRBV18 to TRBJ2-7; 9 nucleotides agree with TRBD1. Germline V gene sequence: CDR1 KGHSH, CDR2 LQKENI. The ends lost 3 bases at V and 2 bases at J; junction bases unmatched: 2. CDR3 length equals 14 residues. The CDR3 DNA reads TGTGCCAGCTCACCCGGACAGGGGCCCTACGAGCAGTACTTC. Translating it yields CASSPGQGPYEQYF.

The chain couples TRBV6-6 to TRBJ2-7; TRBD2 is a possible D gene (5 bases). The germline CDR1 and CDR2 sequences are MNHNY and SVGAGI (reference sequence). The CDR3 length is 14 residues. Deletions cut 2 bases from V and 3 bases from J, with 11 bases between. The CDR3 nucleotides are TGTGCCAGCAGTTACAGCGAGGGAAACTACGAGCAGTACTTC. This gives the protein CASSYSEGNYEQYF.

The chain employs TRBV7-9 and TRBJ2-5; 8 bases are shared with TRBD1. CDR1 is SEHNR and CDR2 is FQNEAQ in the germline V gene (reference sequence). The CDR3 loop spans 16 amino acids. Trimming removed 5 bases from V and 0 bases from J; junction bases left unmatched: 8. The CDR3 nucleotides are TGTGCCAGCAGCGGCCGGGACAGGAGGTACCAAGAGACCCAGTACTTC. It translates to CASSGRDRRYQETQYF. The variable domain in full, with the rest retrieved from reference TRBV7-9 and TRBJ2-5, is DTGVSQNPRHKITKRGQNVTFRCDPISEHNRLYWYRQTLGQGPEFLTYFQNEAQLEKSRLLSDRFSAERPKGSFSTLEIQRTEQGDSAMYLCASSGRDRRYQETQYFGPGTRLLVL.